This T cell receptor (beta chain) was sequenced in a study of post-analysis software for immune sequencing data (dated by TCRdb to the mid-2010s). Regarding the study in general: The recorded disease courses included relapsing-remitting, secondary progressive and progressive-relapsing multiple sclerosis, and some patients had no subtype annotation. The patient repertoires were compared against about 10 previously published healthy control repertoires obtained from donors aged about 6 to 27 years. A subset of samples was prepared in parallel using single-end sample barcoding, then pooled and co-amplified after Illumina adapter ligation.

In its sample, this clonotype was seen a few times. The specificity of this receptor is unknown. Base quality data are lacking; no much larger clone is found one base away. TCR beta repertoires were profiled from peripheral blood of roughly 13 young patients with multiple sclerosis to demonstrate the VDJtools post-analysis software. The patients with multiple sclerosis were children and adolescents between about 6 and 16 years of age. CDR1 and CDR2 (ENHRY, SYGVKD) derive from the germline V gene. V is clipped by 2 bases and J by 4 bases, and the sequence between their germline boundaries is 8 bases long. Spanning cysteine to phenylalanine, the CDR3 consists of 13 amino acids. CDR3 DNA only is kept here, 39 bases in frame from base 1. Receptor amplification or capture employed PCR. The sequencer was an Illumina HiSeq 2500. To reduce PCR and sequencing biases, unique molecular identifiers were built into the TCR beta cDNA libraries. About 500,000 cDNA molecules were obtained for every 1 to 10 million input T cells, so each molecule roughly corresponded to one T cell. Patient libraries were prepared and sequenced with the same protocol used for the earlier healthy control dataset. Samples belonging to the same batch were prepared together, multiplexed and sequenced on a shared HiSeq lane. In the original analysis: MIGEC was used to process the raw barcoded reads, and molecular identifier groups with only a single read were discarded before consensus assembly and CDR3 extraction. VDJtools was used for post-analysis of the clonotype tables, and diversity was normalized by down-sampling every dataset to the size of the smallest sample. In repertoire overlap clustering, CDR3 amino acid sequences, but not nucleotide sequences, were matched to correct batch-related cross-sample contamination. TCRdb reanalyzed the raw reads on its own, using fastp at Q25 for trimming and MiXCR for clone calling, and kept in-frame beta chains. For every CDR3 protein sequence, its rows merge into one entry that carries the most common genes and DNA. The V and J calls shown here were made by TCRdb, not taken from the authors' results. The sample contains over 700,000 distinct CDR3 sequences, approximately 30% of them found a single time. The ten largest clones take up 0.5% to 0.6% of the sample.

Results and caveats for the whole study, not just this receptor: Four to six TRBV segments, including TRBV5-6, TRBV5-1 and TRBV20-1, were significantly more frequent in patients than controls. The control group was slightly older than the multiple sclerosis patient group. Direct clustering with F measure showed strong co-clustering of samples prepared in the same batch, prompting a batch-effect correction. Multiple sclerosis patients had significantly lower normalized Chao1 diversity than controls, a result that suggests substantial peripheral T-cell clonal expansion.

Sequenced sample: blood. The TCR sequence derives from a girl aged 5-17 years with multiple sclerosis. The rearranged chain carries TRBV10-3 and TRBJ1-1; the D gene identity is not certain. The CDR3 protein is CAISEAPRTEAFF. The DNA is TGTGCCATCAGTGAGGCCCCGCGCACTGAAGCTTTCTTT.